What follows are 25 T cell receptor beta chains derived from one specimen sequenced in a study of shared clonotypes between healthy human individuals. Assay: immunoSEQ multiplex PCR; the TCRdb copy retains only in-frame clones and omits some. The profile shows 700,000 to 950,000 clones, roughly 96% of them singletons. The naive CD8 subset, CD45RO-negative cells positively selected for CCR7, excluded terminally differentiated effector memory CD45RA+ cells. The sample taken for sequencing was naive CD8+ T cells sorted from blood. These receptors all come from a man younger than 40 in good health.

The genes are TRBV9 and TRBJ2-1; 7 nucleotides agree with TRBD2. The germline gives CDR1 SGDLS, CDR2 YYNGEE. The ends lost 4 bases at V and 3 bases at J; junction bases unmatched: 7. This CDR3 contains 15 residues. The CDR3 sequence is CASSTQTSSYNEQFF. The CDR3 DNA reads as TGTGCCAGCAGCACCCAGACTAGCAGCTACAATGAGCAGTTCTTC.

The chain carries TRBV2 and TRBJ1-5, with D possibly matching TRBD1 (5 bases). Germline CDR1 and CDR2: SNHLY and FYNNEI. V lost 6 bases, J lost 1 base, and 10 bases lay in between. The CDR3 contains 14 residues. The CDR3, as DNA: TGTGCCAGCAGGGAGGGGCCGAGCAATCAGCCCCAGCATTTT. Protein sequence: CASREGPSNQPQHF.

The gene calls are TRBV10-1 and TRBJ2-1; 7 positions match TRBD1. This CDR3 has 14 amino acids. After removal of 6 bases from V and 1 base from J, the junction contained 3 bases not matched to a gene. Germline V gives CDR1 WNHNN, CDR2 SYGVQD (reference sequence). The CDR3 region is CASSRQGSYNEQFF. The CDR3 coding sequence is TGCGCCAGCAGCCGACAGGGATCCTACAATGAGCAGTTCTTC.

The genes are TRBV15 and TRBJ2-5, with a tentative D call TRBD1 (6 bases). V lost 5 bases and J lost 0, with 13 bases in between. Germline lookup yields CDR1 LNHNV and CDR2 YYDKDF (reference sequence). This CDR3 spans 15 amino acids. The CDR3 here is CATSFTGTYQETQYF. CDR3 DNA sequence: TGTGCCACCAGCTTTACAGGGACGTACCAAGAGACCCAGTACTTC.

CDR3 loop: CASSLPLGTGVAYEQYF. CDR3 nucleotide sequence: TGTGCCAGCAGTTTACCCCTCGGGACAGGGGTAGCCTACGAGCAGTACTTC. The V and J genes are TRBV28 and TRBJ2-7; the match to TRBD1 covers 10 bases. The germline V gene encodes CDR1 MDHEN and CDR2 SYDVKM. This CDR3 comprises 17 residues. V gave up 2 bases and J gave up 2 bases; unmatched junction bases: 9.

J is TRBJ2-7 and V is TRBV29-1; D might be TRBD2 (5 bases). This CDR3 comprises 13 residues. Germline V CDR1 and CDR2: SQVTM, ANQGSEA. The V and J ends lost 7 bases and 1 base respectively, with 14 bases between them. CDR3 sequence: CSALLASSYEQYF. The DNA for the CDR3 is TGCAGCGCCCTCCTAGCTAGTTCCTACGAGCAGTACTTC.

The CDR3 is CASREVSGAVYGYTF. CDR3 sequence (DNA): TGTGCCAGCAGAGAGGTCTCTGGGGCAGTGTATGGCTACACCTTC. The genes are TRBV28 and TRBJ1-2; possible D gene TRBD1, 5 bases. The CDR3 spans 15 residues. The germline V gene encodes CDR1 MDHEN and CDR2 SYDVKM. V lost 6 bases to trimming and J lost 5 bases, with 19 bases between them.

Concerning this clone: Other DNA sequences in this specimen translate into the identical CDR3. The chain uses TRBV9 and TRBJ2-1, with D perhaps matching TRBD1 (5 bases). Trimming shortened V by 2 bases and J by 6 bases, and 6 bases separated the two germline ends. CDR3 length: 12 residues. Germline V CDR1 and CDR2: SGDLS, YYNGEE. The CDR3 DNA reads as TGTGCCAGCAGCGTCGACAGCAATGAGCAGTTCTTC. It is translated as CASSVDSNEQFF.

The chain carries TRBV7-9 and TRBJ2-2, with 8 nucleotides matching TRBD1. J lost 3 bases, V lost 3 bases, and 3 bases had no gene match. The CDR3 covers 15 residues. Germline loops: CDR1 SEHNR, CDR2 FQNEAQ (reference sequence). The CDR3 sequence: CASSFDRGYTGELFF. CDR3 DNA sequence: TGTGCCAGCAGCTTTGACAGGGGCTACACCGGGGAGCTGTTTTTT.

The chain employs TRBV5-4 and TRBJ2-1; 12 bases align to TRBD2. The CDR3 consists of 14 residues. Unmatched junction bases numbered 5, after V lost 4 bases and J lost 9 bases. Germline V gives CDR1 SGHNT, CDR2 YYREEE (reference sequence). The CDR3 coding sequence is TGTGCCAGCAGCGCCCGGACTAGCGGGACTGAGCAGTTCTTC. Protein: CASSARTSGTEQFF.

This clone was seen a single time. The rearrangement links TRBV7-9 to TRBJ2-7, with D unresolved. Germline V gene data show CDR1 as SEHNR and CDR2 as FQNEAQ (reference sequence). This CDR3 comprises 15 residues. Trimming pared 3 bases from V and 7 bases from J, leaving 19 bases between. The CDR3, as DNA: TGTGCCAGCAGCTTGACATGGAAGCCCACCTCGGAGCAGTACTTC. Translation gives CASSLTWKPTSEQYF.

V gene TRBV5-1 combines with J gene TRBJ2-1; TRBD2 matches at 12 bases. Germline V gene lookup returns CDR1 SGHRS and CDR2 YFSETQ. CDR3 length: 17 amino acids. J lost 5 bases, V lost 0 bases, and 6 bases had no gene match. The CDR3 coding sequence is TGCGCCAGCAGCTTGGTTCTAGCGGGAGGGCAGGACAATGAGCAGTTCTTC. It translates to CASSLVLAGGQDNEQFF.

The chain uses TRBV2 and TRBJ2-1; 8 bases line up with TRBD2. V gave up 3 bases and J gave up 0 bases; unmatched junction bases: 7. The CDR3 covers 17 residues. The germline CDR1 and CDR2 sequences are SNHLY and FYNNEI. The CDR3 here is CASSDSVGLASYNEQFF. For the CDR3, the DNA is TGTGCCAGCAGTGATAGCGTCGGACTAGCCTCCTACAATGAGCAGTTCTTC.

V usage is TRBV4-1 and J usage is TRBJ2-7, with D perhaps matching TRBD1 (5 bases). The germline V gene has CDR1 MGHRA and CDR2 YSYEKL. CDR3 length: 13 residues. The V gene lost 2 bases and the J gene lost 3 bases, with 8 bases spanning the gap. The CDR3 sequence: CASSQRTNYEQYF. CDR3 sequence (DNA): TGCGCCAGCAGCCAAAGGACAAACTACGAGCAGTACTTC.

The J gene is TRBJ2-7, the V gene TRBV12-1; the table names TRBD1, a call not compared with the DNA. TRBV12-1 is marked as a pseudogene. The CDR3 sequence is 19 residues long. CDR3 in amino acids: CASSFGGQQERRGGYEQYF. The CDR3 bases are TGTGCCAGCAGCTTTGGAGGACAACAGGAACGAAGAGGGGGCTACGAGCAGTACTTC.

The rearrangement links TRBV28 to TRBJ2-1; the D gene is possibly TRBD1 (6 bases). Germline V lookup: CDR1 MDHEN, CDR2 SYDVKM. Trimming pared 3 bases from V and 12 bases from J, leaving 18 bases between. This CDR3 has 14 residues. The CDR3 DNA reads TGTGCCAGCAGTTTGGGTGCCTCATCGGACAGGCAGTTCTTC. It codes for CASSLGASSDRQFF. The variable domain in full, with the rest retrieved from reference TRBV28 and TRBJ2-1, is DVKVTQSSRYLVKRTGEKVFLECVQDMDHENMFWYRQDPGLGLRLIYFSYDVKMKEKGDIPEGYSVSREKKERFSLILESASTNQTSMYLCASSLGASSDRQFFGPGTRLTVL.

The genes are TRBV9 and TRBJ1-2, with D possibly TRBD1 on 5 matching bases. CDR1 is SGDLS and CDR2 is YYNGEE in the germline V gene. The CDR3 consists of 14 residues. V was trimmed by 0 bases and J by 6 bases, leaving 12 bases between them. The CDR3 loop is CASSVALGPDGYTF. The CDR3 bases are TGTGCCAGCAGCGTAGCATTGGGGCCGGATGGCTACACCTTC.

The chain has TRBV29-1 and TRBJ2-6; D is perhaps TRBD1 (5 bases). Trimming stripped 4 bases from V and 0 bases from J, with 16 bases between. Germline-derived CDR1 and CDR2 are SQVTM and ANQGSEA. This CDR3 contains 17 residues. The CDR3 DNA reads TGCAGCGTTGGCGGAACAGGTCACAGCTCTGGGGCCAACGTCCTGACTTTC. As protein: CSVGGTGHSSGANVLTF.

The rearrangement uses TRBV6-4 and TRBJ2-7; 8 nucleotides align to TRBD1. Per the germline V gene, CDR1 is MRHNA and CDR2 is SNTAGT. The V and J ends lost 0 bases and 1 base, in that order; junction bases with no gene match: 2. CDR3 length: 15 residues. The DNA of the CDR3 is TGTGCCAGCAGTGACTCGACAGGGGATTCCTACGAGCAGTACTTC. Translation gives CASSDSTGDSYEQYF.

The chain is built from TRBV30 and TRBJ2-1; unclear D gene. V was cut by 5 bases and J by 1 base, with 6 bases left in between. The V gene's germline CDR1 is GTSNPN and CDR2 SVGIG (reference sequence). The CDR3 extends over 12 amino acids. The CDR3: CAWDLSYNEQFF. DNA for the CDR3: TGTGCCTGGGATCTATCCTACAATGAGCAGTTCTTC.

The chain couples TRBV6-5 to TRBJ1-1; possible D gene TRBD1, 5 bases. Germline CDR1 is MNHEY and CDR2 is SVGAGI. Trimming left V 6 bases short and J 6 bases short, with 14 bases between. The CDR3 totals 13 residues. CDR3 nucleotides: TGTGCCAGCAGGACAGTGGAACTTCCTGAAGCTTTCTTT. It encodes CASRTVELPEAFF.

The V and J genes are TRBV11-2 and TRBJ1-4; TRBD1 matches at 8 bases. This CDR3 is built from 15 residues. The trim removed 5 bases at V and 3 bases at J, leaving 5 bases unmatched. Per the germline V gene, CDR1 is SGHAT and CDR2 is FQNNGV. CDR3 residues: CASSLQGAANEKLFF. In nucleotides, the CDR3 is TGTGCCAGCAGCCTTCAGGGGGCTGCTAATGAAAAACTGTTTTTT.

J is TRBJ1-3 and V is TRBV27, with D perhaps matching TRBD1 (5 bases). The germline V gene encodes CDR1 MNHEY and CDR2 SMNVEV (reference sequence). This CDR3 comprises 18 residues. The germline V and J ends were trimmed by 4 bases and 0 bases, with 19 bases remaining between them. Here the CDR3 reads CASSSGTGAFHSGNTIYF. Here the CDR3 DNA reads TGTGCCAGCAGTTCGGGTACAGGAGCTTTCCACTCTGGAAACACCATATATTTT.

The chain employs TRBV18 and TRBJ2-1, with 10 bases lining up with TRBD2. The CDR3 length is 20 residues. Germline-derived CDR1 and CDR2 are KGHSH and LQKENI. Unmatched junction bases numbered 15, after V lost 2 bases and J lost 2 bases. The CDR3 sequence is CASSPSGPHELAGPYNEQFF. As DNA, the CDR3 is TGTGCCAGCTCACCATCAGGGCCCCACGAACTAGCGGGGCCCTACAATGAGCAGTTCTTC.

This clone was seen a single time. V and J are TRBV11-2 and TRBJ2-1, with 7 bases fitting TRBD2. The CDR3 totals 15 residues. CDR1 is SGHAT and CDR2 is FQNNGV in the germline V gene. The trim removed 5 bases at V and 0 bases at J, leaving 4 bases unmatched. The CDR3 DNA sequence: TGTGCCAGCAGCATCGGGACTACCTCCTACAATGAGCAGTTCTTC. This codes for CASSIGTTSYNEQFF.